The 7 T cell receptor beta chains below all came from one sample that was sequenced in a study of shared clonotypes between healthy human individuals. Profiled with immunoSEQ multiplex PCR; TCRdb holds only in-frame clones, not every one. The sample contains approximately 470,000 clones, approximately 84% of which appear only once. The source material was PBMCs. All receptors derive from a woman aged 40 to 49 in good health. Some clones in this sample may be carry-over from other donors' samples.

This chain uses TRBV7-2 with TRBJ2-3; 10 nucleotides line up with TRBD2. The junction had 6 bases not matched to a gene; V was cut back by 4 bases and J by 2 bases. The CDR3 totals 16 residues. Per germline, CDR1 SGHTA and CDR2 FQGNSA. The CDR3: CASSSQAGGYTDTQYF. The CDR3 coding sequence is TGTGCCAGCAGCTCCCAAGCGGGAGGGTACACAGATACGCAGTATTTT.

This clone showed up just once. The chain is built from TRBV28 and TRBJ2-2; 14 bases align to TRBD2. With 4 bases clipped from V and 6 bases from J, the junction kept 4 bases outside the gene matches. CDR1 and CDR2 (germline): MDHEN, SYDVKM. This CDR3 spans 16 amino acids. CDR3 DNA: TGTGCCAGCAGTTCGGGACTAGCGGGAGCCGCCGGGGAGCTGTTTTTT. Its translation: CASSSGLAGAAGELFF.

The chain employs TRBV7-3 and TRBJ2-1; TRBD2 matches at 7 bases. Germline assignment: CDR1 SGHTA and CDR2 FQGTGA. Trimming removed 1 base from V and 4 bases from J; junction bases left unmatched: 13. The CDR3 consists of 18 residues. The CDR3 reads CASSLRGWGTTGYNEQFF. The CDR3 nucleotides are TGTGCCAGCAGCTTAAGGGGTTGGGGGACTACCGGATACAATGAGCAGTTCTTC.

The V and J genes are TRBV7-2 and TRBJ2-5; D ambiguous. This CDR3 has 15 amino acids. Germline CDR1 SGHTA, CDR2 FQGNSA. Between the trimmed V and J ends, which lost 5 bases and 3 bases, there was a span of 16 bases. The CDR3 nucleotides are TGTGCCAGCAGCCCTAACCACGATCGCGAAGAGACCCAGTACTTC. Its translation: CASSPNHDREETQYF.

The chain recombines TRBV7-2 with TRBJ2-7; D remains unclear. Germline CDR1 reads SGHTA; CDR2 reads FQGNSA. The CDR3 spans 14 residues. The V end lost 5 bases, the J end lost 2 bases, and 13 bases lay between the germline ends. The CDR3 is CASSPLVGTYEQYF. For the CDR3, the DNA is TGTGCCAGCAGCCCTCTGGTCGGTACCTACGAGCAGTACTTC.

The V gene is TRBV9, the J gene TRBJ1-1, with 7 bases matching TRBD1. The germline gives CDR1 SGDLS, CDR2 YYNGEE. The CDR3 spans 13 residues. J gave up 7 bases and V 0 bases, and 3 bases lay outside the gene matches. CDR3 in amino acids: CASSVVDRSEAFF. The CDR3 DNA reads TGTGCCAGCAGCGTAGTGGACAGGAGTGAAGCTTTCTTT.

In the case of this clone: This is likely an artifact of a read error, given a far larger clone one base away. Other DNA variants within this sample encode the same CDR3. The chain has TRBV2 and TRBJ1-2; TRBD1 is a possible D gene (6 bases). Germline V lookup: CDR1 SNHLY, CDR2 FYNNEI. The CDR3 spans 12 residues. The CDR3: CASRGSNYGYTF. CDR3 coding DNA: TGTGCAAGCAGGGGCAGTAACTATGGCTACACCTTC. The full variable domain, in which reference TRBV2 and TRBJ1-2 provide the parts outside the CDR3, is EPEVTQTPSHQVTQMGQEVILRCVPISNHLYFYWYRQILGQKVEFLVSFYNNEISEKSEIFDDQFSVERPDGSNFTLKIRSTKLEDSAMYFCASRGSNYGYTFGSGTRLTVV.